Below are 10 T cell receptor beta chains sequenced from a single sample in a study of T cells in Graves' hyperthyroidism and ophthalmopathy (dated by TCRdb to about 2019). Library construction relied on multiplex PCR. Instrument used: Illumina HiSeq 2000. The TCR beta CDR3 regions were amplified from the RNA transcripts. The TCR CDR3 was subjected to a first round of RT-PCR using the HTBI primer set and the Qiagen OneStep RT-PCR kit. The raw public data were reprocessed by TCRdb itself: fastp quality trimming at Q25, MiXCR clonotype calling, in-frame beta chains only. Each entry is one CDR3 protein sequence, shown with its most common DNA and genes. Here the sample has 660,000 or so distinct CDR3 sequences; less than 25% occur a single time. In total, the top ten clones hold about 35% of the sample. The sequenced sample was blood. The receptors were gathered from a man aged 25-45 years with Graves' ophthalmopathy.

A few counts support this clonotype. The rearrangement uses TRBV19 and TRBJ1-3; no clear D gene. Germline V CDR1 and CDR2: LNHDA, SQIVND (reference sequence). V lost 5 bases and J lost 0, with 11 bases in between. This CDR3 is 15 amino acids long. The CDR3 nucleotides are TGTGCCAGTAGTTGGACGCCTAACTCTGGAAACACCATATATTTT. This gives the protein CASSWTPNSGNTIYF.

The chain links TRBV6-6 to TRBJ1-1; the D is unclear. Trimming cost V 2 bases and J 4 bases, with 5 bases left between them. This CDR3 is 12 amino acids long. CDR1 and CDR2 (germline): MNHNY, SVGAGI (reference sequence). CDR3 residues: CASSYGSTEAFF. CDR3 bases: TGTGCCAGCAGTTACGGCAGCACTGAAGCTTTCTTT.

About this clonotype itself: A much larger clone lies one base from this, so it may be a read error. The chain is built from TRBV18 and TRBJ2-5; TRBD2 is a possible D gene (6 bases). Per the germline V gene, CDR1 is KGHSH and CDR2 is LQKENI. Trimming took 2 bases from V and 1 from J, leaving 14 bases between them. CDR3 length: 16 residues. The CDR3 coding sequence is TGTGCCAGCTCACCAACGACTAGACTGGGCCAAGAGACCCAGTACTTC. Translating it yields CASSPTTRLGQETQYF.

This clonotype was seen at least ten times. The chain has TRBV28 and TRBJ1-5; 7 positions agree with TRBD1. V shed 3 bases, J shed 7 bases, and the junction held 9 bases outside the gene matches. The CDR3 covers 15 residues. Germline-derived CDR1 and CDR2 are MDHEN and SYDVKM. CDR3 coding DNA: TGTGCCAGCAGTTTTAACAGGGGAAGAGGGCAGCCCCAGCATTTT. Translation gives CASSFNRGRGQPQHF. The complete variable domain, with remaining parts taken from reference TRBV28 and TRBJ1-5, reads DVKVTQSSRYLVKRTGEKVFLECVQDMDHENMFWYRQDPGLGLRLIYFSYDVKMKEKGDIPEGYSVSREKKERFSLILESASTNQTSMYLCASSFNRGRGQPQHFGDGTRLSIL.

CDR3 bases: TGTGCCAGCAGTTACTCGGCTACCGGCGACTACGAGCAGTACTTC. This codes for CASSYSATGDYEQYF. The V and J genes are TRBV6-6 and TRBJ2-7; D remains ambiguous. Looked up from germline, CDR1 is MNHNY and CDR2 is SVGAGI (reference sequence). V was pared by 0 bases and J by 3 bases, with 12 bases between. This CDR3 is built from 15 residues.

The V gene is TRBV28, the J gene TRBJ2-6; D perhaps matches TRBD2 (6 bases). The CDR3 is made up of 16 amino acids. The germline V gene encodes CDR1 MDHEN and CDR2 SYDVKM. The V end lost 6 bases, the J end lost 0 bases, and 12 bases lay between the germline ends. In DNA form, the CDR3 reads TGTGCCAGCAGCCTCCGGACTACCTCTGGGGCCAACGTCCTGACTTTC. Its protein is CASSLRTTSGANVLTF.

The table lists this clonotype with many counts. V is TRBV7-8 and J is TRBJ2-1; 11 nucleotides line up with TRBD2. The germline CDR1 and CDR2 sequences are SGHVS and FQNEAQ. J lost 5 bases, V lost 0 bases, and 9 bases had no gene match. The CDR3 extends over 18 amino acids. CDR3 residues: CASSLARGGTSGDNEQFF. CDR3 coding DNA: TGTGCCAGCAGCTTAGCGCGAGGGGGGACTAGCGGTGACAATGAGCAGTTCTTC.

A few counts support this clonotype. The chain joins TRBV7-2 to TRBJ2-7; no clear D gene. This CDR3 has 15 residues. The V and J ends lost 1 base and 1 base respectively, with 11 bases between them. Per germline, CDR1 SGHTA and CDR2 FQGNSA. The CDR3 loop reads CASSLVDGFSYEQYF. The CDR3, as DNA: TGTGCCAGCAGCTTAGTGGACGGGTTTTCCTACGAGCAGTACTTC.

This chain connects TRBV7-9 to TRBJ1-4; 9 bases agree with TRBD1. Germline lookup yields CDR1 SEHNR and CDR2 FQNEAQ (reference sequence). Trimming at V came to 9 bases and at J to 6 bases, leaving 11 bases not matched to a gene. This CDR3 spans 15 amino acids. The CDR3 protein is CASQGAGTGYEKLFF. The CDR3 DNA reads TGTGCCAGTCAAGGGGCCGGGACAGGGTATGAAAAACTGTTTTTT.

In the case of this clonotype: With a much larger clone just one base away, this may be a read error. The chain recombines TRBV5-1 with TRBJ2-3; D ambiguous. V lost 0 bases, J lost 3 bases, and 11 bases lay in between. The CDR3 contains 15 residues. Per germline, CDR1 SGHRS and CDR2 YFSETQ. The CDR3 DNA reads as TGCGCCAGCAGCTTGGAGGGCAGGAATACAGATACGCAGTATTTT. Amino acid sequence: CASSLEGRNTDTQYF.